What follows is one T cell receptor beta chain and its context. Its antigen is as yet unknown. This entry comes from a study of cytomegalovirus exposure and HLA in healthy donors. The study's findings and limits: Available immune exposure information covered CMV serostatus only. The study recorded 150 to 200 TCR beta chains that were cytomegalovirus-associated.

PCR primers comprised 60 Vbeta and 13 Jbeta primers. Sequencing was performed with immunoSEQ multiplex PCR; in TCRdb, only in-frame clones are kept and a portion is missing. Of approximately 120,000 clones listed, approximately 73% are singletons. The sequence was obtained from a man aged 40-49 years in good health and CMV-seronegative. Sequenced sample: PBMCs.

The CDR3: CASSKASDSKPNTGELFF. The DNA for the CDR3 is TGTGCCAGCAGCAAAGCTTCGGACTCCAAACCCAACACCGGGGAGCTGTTTTTT. This chain links TRBV21-1 with TRBJ2-2; TRBD2 is taken as the D call from the table, unchecked against the DNA. TRBV21-1 is a known pseudogene. The CDR3 is 18 residues long.